Below, 28 T cell receptor beta chains from the same sample are listed, as sequenced in a study of graft-versus-host responses after intestinal transplantation. Assay: immunoSEQ multiplex PCR; the TCRdb copy retains only in-frame clones and omits some. The sample includes about 78,000 clones, around 87% seen only once; the top ten take over 7%. The antigens these receptors bind are not known. The specimen comprised unstimulated CD8+ T cells sorted from spleen or lymph node cells, sampled before transplant. Receptor source: a human donor who was the organ donor for an intestinal transplant.

The chain uses TRBV6-5 and TRBJ2-5, with 9 bases identical to TRBD1. This CDR3 region has 14 residues. Germline values: CDR1 MNHEY, CDR2 SVGAGI. Trimming removed 7 bases from V and 5 bases from J; junction bases left unmatched: 8. The CDR3 spells CASTSGQGQETQYF. CDR3 DNA sequence: TGTGCCAGCACGTCGGGACAGGGTCAGGAGACCCAGTACTTC.

The chain combines TRBV19 with TRBJ1-3; D is uncertain. The CDR3 is made up of 14 amino acids. V lost 5 bases and J lost 4, with 12 bases in between. Germline assignment: CDR1 LNHDA and CDR2 SQIVND (reference sequence). The CDR3 nucleotides read TGTGCCAGTAGTGCGGGCCCCATGGGAAACACCATATATTTT. It codes for CASSAGPMGNTIYF.

This clone has only one observation. The chain is built from TRBV6-1 and TRBJ2-3; perhaps D is TRBD1 or TRBD2 (5 bases each). V dropped 10 bases and J dropped 1 base, with 15 bases sitting between them. The CDR3 spans 14 residues. Germline V gives CDR1 MNHNS, CDR2 SASEGT. CDR3 nucleotide sequence: TGTGCCACAGGGAGACTTCTCGGCACAGATACGCAGTATTTT. As protein: CATGRLLGTDTQYF.

V gene TRBV5-1 combines with J gene TRBJ2-7, with a possible D match to TRBD1 (6 bases). CDR3 length: 13 amino acids. V shed 6 bases and J shed 3 bases, with 13 bases lying between them. Germline V gene lookup returns CDR1 SGHRS and CDR2 YFSETQ. DNA for the CDR3: TGCGCCAGCACCCTGGACAGAGACTACGAGCAGTACTTC. Translating it yields CASTLDRDYEQYF. Drawing the rest from reference TRBV5-1 and TRBJ2-7, the complete variable domain is KAGVTQTPRYLIKTRGQQVTLSCSPISGHRSVSWYQQTPGQGLQFLFEYFSETQRNKGNFPGRFSGRQFSNSRSEMNVSTLELGDSALYLCASTLDRDYEQYFGPGTRLTVT.

The chain couples TRBV12-5 to TRBJ2-2, with D perhaps matching TRBD1 or TRBD2 (6 bases each). In germline, CDR1 is LGHNT, CDR2 FRNRAP. Trimming stripped 5 bases from V and 8 bases from J, with 18 bases between. The CDR3 sequence is 15 residues long. The CDR3 loop reads CASGTDLRGEGELFF. DNA for the CDR3: TGTGCTAGTGGTACCGATCTTAGGGGGGAAGGGGAGCTGTTTTTT.

J is TRBJ2-7 and V is TRBV5-4; 10 bases align to TRBD1. After removal of 3 bases from V and 5 bases from J, the junction contained 2 bases not matched to a gene. CDR1 and CDR2 (germline): SGHNT, YYREEE (reference sequence). This CDR3 contains 13 residues. The chain's CDR3 is CASSWGTGDEQYF. Here the CDR3 DNA reads TGTGCCAGCAGCTGGGGGACAGGGGACGAGCAGTACTTC.

This chain uses TRBV30 with TRBJ1-1; D remains ambiguous. The CDR3 sequence is 15 residues long. V gave up 4 bases and J gave up 3 bases, with 18 bases separating them. Germline V gene data show CDR1 as GTSNPN and CDR2 as SVGIG (reference sequence). This CDR3 is CAWTVWKGVDTEAFF. As DNA, the CDR3 is TGTGCCTGGACCGTATGGAAAGGAGTGGACACTGAAGCTTTCTTT.

The DNA of the CDR3 is TGTGCCAGCAGTGAAGGTATTGGGTTGGGGAAATACATGAACACTGAAGCTTTCTTT. This translates into CASSEGIGLGKYMNTEAFF. The gene calls are TRBV6-1 and TRBJ1-1, with D hard to call. V lost 1 base and J lost 0, with 21 bases in between. The CDR3 has 19 amino acids. Germline V lookup: CDR1 MNHNS, CDR2 SASEGT.

Comments on this clone: This likely came from a read error, as a far larger clone is one base away. The V gene is TRBV5-1, the J gene TRBJ2-6; D may be TRBD1 or TRBD2 (5 bases each). The CDR3 covers 19 residues. Germline V lookup: CDR1 SGHRS, CDR2 YFSETQ. Trimming left V 0 bases short and J 0 bases short, with 16 bases between. The CDR3 is CASSLAPGPIHSGANVLTF. The CDR3, as DNA: TGCGCCAGCAGCTTGGCCCCGGGACCGATCCACTCTGGGGCCAACGTCCTGACTTTC.

This clone was seen a few times. This chain joins TRBV10-3 and TRBJ2-7, with 7 bases that match TRBD1. Per germline, CDR1 ENHRY and CDR2 SYGVKD. V was clipped by 2 bases and J by 5 bases; unmatched bases: 6. The CDR3 has 14 amino acids. This CDR3 reads CAISEMTGLHEQYF. In DNA, the CDR3 is TGTGCCATCAGTGAGATGACAGGGCTCCACGAGCAGTACTTC.

This clone was counted between two and nine times. The rearrangement joins TRBV28 to TRBJ2-6; tentative D call: TRBD2 (5 bases). CDR3 length: 14 amino acids. V was cut by 5 bases and J by 0 bases, with 5 bases left in between. CDR1 MDHEN and CDR2 SYDVKM come from the germline V gene. CDR3 amino acids: CASSGSSGANVLTF. The CDR3 DNA is TGTGCCAGCAGTGGGAGCTCTGGGGCCAACGTCCTGACTTTC.

V gene TRBV29-1 combines with J gene TRBJ1-1; D gene ambiguous. Trimming pared 6 bases from V and 6 bases from J, leaving 8 bases between. This CDR3 has 10 residues. The germline V gene encodes CDR1 SQVTM and CDR2 ANQGSEA. The CDR3 DNA sequence: TGCAGCGTGACGGACGCTGAAGCTTTCTTT. Translating it yields CSVTDAEAFF.

The chain joins TRBV5-6 to TRBJ1-6; TRBD1 agrees at 7 bases. After removal of 7 bases from V and 4 bases from J, the junction contained 5 bases not matched to a gene. CDR3 size: 14 residues. Germline-derived CDR1 and CDR2 are SGHDT and YYEEEE. The CDR3 sequence: CASEVRGYNSPLHF. CDR3 DNA: TGTGCCAGCGAGGTCAGGGGGTATAATTCACCCCTCCACTTT.

V gene TRBV15 combines with J gene TRBJ1-1; possibly TRBD1 for D (6 bases). V lost 5 bases and J 4 bases, leaving 14 bases between the germline ends. CDR3 length: 14 residues. Germline loops: CDR1 LNHNV, CDR2 YYDKDF (reference sequence). This CDR3 reads CATSAKGDATEAFF. The CDR3 DNA reads TGTGCCACCAGCGCCAAGGGGGATGCCACTGAAGCTTTCTTT.

V usage is TRBV28 and J usage is TRBJ1-6, with D unclear. The CDR3 contains 16 residues. The germline V and J ends were trimmed by 4 bases and 4 bases, with 14 bases remaining between them. Germline CDR1 and CDR2: MDHEN and SYDVKM. The DNA of the CDR3 is TGTGCCAGCAGTTCAGGTAGAACACTTTATAATTCACCCCTCCACTTT. Translated: CASSSGRTLYNSPLHF. Full variable domain (rest looked up from reference TRBV28 and TRBJ1-6): DVKVTQSSRYLVKRTGEKVFLECVQDMDHENMFWYRQDPGLGLRLIYFSYDVKMKEKGDIPEGYSVSREKKERFSLILESASTNQTSMYLCASSSGRTLYNSPLHFGNGTRLTVT.

The chain uses TRBV28 and TRBJ2-1, with 7 bases that match TRBD1. Germline V gene lookup returns CDR1 MDHEN and CDR2 SYDVKM. V was clipped by 7 bases and J by 5 bases; unmatched bases: 8. There are 14 residues in the CDR3. This CDR3 is CASNPDRIHNEQFF. CDR3 DNA: TGTGCCAGCAACCCGGACAGGATTCACAATGAGCAGTTCTTC.

To note about this clone: At one end the junction does not follow the germline gene, possibly because of a read error. The chain recombines TRBV28 with TRBJ2-7; 8 bases match TRBD1. The length of the CDR3 is 15 residues. Per germline, CDR1 MDHEN and CDR2 SYDVKM. The CDR3 protein is CVSRPPQGATYEQYF. In DNA form, the CDR3 reads TGTGTCAGCCGCCCCCCCCAGGGGGCAACTTACGAGCAGTACTTC. The full variable domain, completed using reference TRBV28 and TRBJ2-7, is DVKVTQSSRYLVKRTGEKVFLECVQDMDHENMFWYRQDPGLGLRLIYFSYDVKMKEKGDIPEGYSVSREKKERFSLILESASTNQTSMYLCVSRPPQGATYEQYFGPGTRLTVT.

The rearrangement links TRBV9 to TRBJ2-3; maybe TRBD1 (5 bases). The length of the CDR3 is 14 residues. The V and J ends lost 0 bases and 1 base respectively, with 6 bases between them. Germline V gene sequence: CDR1 SGDLS, CDR2 YYNGEE. Here the CDR3 reads CASSVVGGTDTQYF. In nucleotides, the CDR3 is TGTGCCAGCAGCGTAGTAGGGGGCACAGATACGCAGTATTTT.

This chain joins TRBV30 and TRBJ1-5; TRBD1 matches 10 bases. The CDR3 extends over 18 amino acids. The trim removed 2 bases at V and 5 bases at J, leaving 15 bases unmatched. Germline V lookup: CDR1 GTSNPN, CDR2 SVGIG (reference sequence). The CDR3 reads CAWSSLSVTGGADQPQHF. DNA of the CDR3: TGTGCCTGGAGTTCGCTTTCCGTGACAGGGGGCGCAGATCAGCCCCAGCATTTT. The full variable domain, in which reference TRBV30 and TRBJ1-5 provide the parts outside the CDR3, is SQTIHQWPATLVQPVGSPLSLECTVEGTSNPNLYWYRQAAGRGLQLLFYSVGIGQISSEVPQNLSASRPQDRQFILSSKKLLLSDSGFYLCAWSSLSVTGGADQPQHFGDGTRLSIL.

In its sample, this clone was seen a few times. The chain couples TRBV6-5 to TRBJ2-2; D is unclear. The CDR3 is 12 amino acids. Germline V gene lookup returns CDR1 MNHEY and CDR2 SVGAGI. V lost 4 bases and J lost 6, with 6 bases in between. The CDR3 DNA follows: TGTGCCAGCAGTTTTTATGCCGGGGAGCTGTTTTTT. Its translation is CASSFYAGELFF.

This clone was found once. This rearrangement joins TRBV9 to TRBJ2-3; 12 bases align to TRBD2. The germline CDR1 and CDR2 sequences are SGDLS and YYNGEE. The CDR3 runs to 16 residues. Trimming took 3 bases from V and 1 from J; bases not matched to a gene: 3. CDR3 amino acids: CASSGLAGGGTDTQYF. The CDR3 DNA reads TGTGCCAGCAGCGGTCTAGCGGGGGGGGGCACAGATACGCAGTATTTT.

The rearrangement uses TRBV2 and TRBJ2-1; the D gene is possibly TRBD1 (7 bases). Germline V gene data show CDR1 as SNHLY and CDR2 as FYNNEI. The CDR3 has 16 residues. Trimming took off 1 base at V and 5 bases at J, with 15 bases between the two ends. The CDR3 nucleotides read TGTGCCAGCAGTGAAGGGAGACAGGGACTTCACAATGAGCAGTTCTTC. Its protein product is CASSEGRQGLHNEQFF.

This chain uses TRBV5-1 with TRBJ2-7; D is possibly TRBD2 (6 bases). The germline V and J ends were trimmed by 4 bases and 3 bases, with 14 bases remaining between them. Germline V gives CDR1 SGHRS, CDR2 YFSETQ. The CDR3 has 14 residues. The CDR3: CASSGGIGYYEQYF. Written as DNA, the CDR3 is TGCGCCAGCAGCGGGGGGATCGGATACTACGAGCAGTACTTC.

The rearrangement joins TRBV2 to TRBJ1-5; weak D call: TRBD1 (6 bases). The CDR3 loop spans 16 amino acids. The V gene's germline CDR1 is SNHLY and CDR2 FYNNEI. Trimming pared 1 base from V and 0 bases from J, leaving 10 bases between. The CDR3, as DNA: TGTGCCAGCAGTGAAGTGCAGGGGTATAGCAATCAGCCCCAGCATTTT. This gives the protein CASSEVQGYSNQPQHF.

V and J are TRBV4-2 and TRBJ2-1; 7 bases line up with TRBD1. This CDR3 has 19 amino acids. Germline CDR1 is LGHNA and CDR2 is YNFKEQ. Trimming cost V 1 base and J 0 bases; bases outside gene matches: 12. CDR3 sequence (DNA): TGTGCCAGCAGCCAAGCTGCAGGGGGTGTTTTGGCCTCCTACAATGAGCAGTTCTTC. This encodes CASSQAAGGVLASYNEQFF.

This CDR3 is CASSLAFETQYF. The CDR3 DNA sequence: TGTGCCAGCAGCTTAGCTTTCGAGACCCAGTACTTC. The rearrangement joins TRBV7-9 to TRBJ2-5, with D hard to call. The CDR3 extends over 12 amino acids. Germline V lookup: CDR1 SEHNR, CDR2 FQNEAQ (reference sequence). The V gene lost 0 bases and the J gene lost 5 bases, with 4 bases spanning the gap.

The J gene is TRBJ2-1, the V gene TRBV7-2; 11 nucleotides line up with TRBD2. Germline V gene sequence: CDR1 SGHTA, CDR2 FQGNSA. Germline trimming cut 5 bases from V and 4 bases from J; bases unmatched to any gene: 10. The CDR3 extends over 17 amino acids. The CDR3 loop is CASSPFSGGASYNEQFF. Written as DNA, the CDR3 is TGTGCCAGCAGCCCCTTTAGCGGGGGGGCATCGTACAATGAGCAGTTCTTC. Full variable domain (missing parts from reference TRBV7-2 and TRBJ2-1): GAGVSQSPSNKVTEKGKDVELRCDPISGHTALYWYRQSLGQGLEFLIYFQGNSAPDKSGLPSDRFSAERTGGSVSTLTIQRTQQEDSAVYLCASSPFSGGASYNEQFFGPGTRLTVL.

A single count supports this clone. This chain links TRBV19 with TRBJ1-1, with a weak D call TRBD1 (6 bases). This CDR3 contains 15 residues. The germline V gene has CDR1 LNHDA and CDR2 SQIVND (reference sequence). Trimming cost V 1 base and J 1 base, with 10 bases left between them. The CDR3 spells CASSIGAGANTEAFF. CDR3 sequence (DNA): TGTGCCAGTAGTATAGGAGCGGGGGCGAACACTGAAGCTTTCTTT.